A selection of T cell receptor beta chains follows, all from one sample in a study of blood T cells in healthy people across ages. In TCRdb, the 5' RACE reads were re-called with MiXCR into one record per CDR3 protein. The sample lists 1.5 million to 2 million distinct CDR3 sequences, under 30% occurring once. Sequenced sample: blood. The receptor source for this set is a woman in her thirties in good health. The CDR3 runs from the conserved cysteine through the conserved F or W. D genes are given only for firm matches. For some rows the clone size is stated as once, few or many, or as a class when expanded; others skip it.

J gene | clone size | D gene | V gene | CDR3 DNA | CDR3 protein
TRBJ1-5 | . | . | TRBV28 | TGTGCCAGCAGTTTTGGCAGCTACTATAGCAATCAGCCCCAGCATTTT | CASSFGSYYSNQPQHF
TRBJ2-7 | . | TRBD2 | TRBV11-2 | TGTGCCAGCAGCGACAGCGGGGGGCCGTACGAGCAGTACTTC | CASSDSGGPYEQYF
TRBJ2-7 | . | TRBD2 | TRBV3-1 | TGTGCCAGCAGCCAAGATACCGGGACTAGCGGGGGGTACGAGCAGTACTTC | CASSQDTGTSGGYEQYF
TRBJ2-7 | many | . | TRBV20-1 | TGCAGTGCTAGACGACAACAGTACGAGCAGTACTTC | CSARRQQYEQYF
TRBJ2-1 | . | TRBD2 | TRBV30 | TGTGCCGGTAAACTAGCGGGAGGGGGTGAGCAGTTCTTC | CAGKLAGGGEQFF
TRBJ2-1 | . | TRBD2 | TRBV12-3/TRBV12-4 | TGTGCCAGCAGTCCCTTTGGGGGAGGGCCGTCCTACAATGAGCAGTTCTTC | CASSPFGGGPSYNEQFF
TRBJ1-2 | . | . | TRBV2 | TGTGCCAGCAGTGGACAGGTGGGGGCCTATGGCTACACCTTC | CASSGQVGAYGYTF
TRBJ2-1 | . | TRBD2 | TRBV7-9 | TGTGCCAGCAGCCACGACAGGGGGACTAGCGGGGACAATGAGCAGTTCTTC | CASSHDRGTSGDNEQFF
TRBJ2-3 | many | TRBD2 | TRBV29-1 | TGCAGCGTTGCAGGGACTAGCATGACAGATACGCAGTATTTT | CSVAGTSMTDTQYF
TRBJ2-4 | few | . | TRBV6-2/TRBV6-3 | TGTGCCAGCAGTTACTCTAGGGCAGGCCGGTGGAACATTCAGTACTTC | CASSYSRAGRWNIQYF
TRBJ2-5 | . | TRBD2 | TRBV7-3 | TGTGCCAGCAGCTTACTAGCGGGGGACCGCGAGACCCGGTACTTC | CASSLLAGDRETRYF
TRBJ1-5 | . | . | TRBV20-1 | TGCAGTGCTAGGGACGTCAAAGAGCCCCAGCATTTT | CSARDVKEPQHF
TRBJ2-5 | . | . | TRBV20-1 | TGCAGTGCGCGTGCGGGAAAGGAGGAGACCCAGTACTTC | CSARAGKEETQYF
TRBJ2-7 | many | TRBD2 | TRBV12-3/TRBV12-4 | TGTGCCAGCAGTTCACCCCTAGCGGGGGGAAGATACGAGCAGTACTTC | CASSSPLAGGRYEQYF
TRBJ2-1 | . | . | TRBV11-3 | TGTGCCATCAGCTTTAGGCAGGGTAATGAGCAGTTCTTC | CAISFRQGNEQFF
TRBJ1-1 | . | TRBD1 | TRBV6-5 | TGTGCCAGCAGTTTACGTTCCGGGACAGGGGGAATGAACACTGAAGCTTTCTTT | CASSLRSGTGGMNTEAFF
TRBJ2-5 | many | TRBD1 | TRBV2 | TGTGCCAGCAGTGTGCTGACAGGGGGCGGACAGTACTTC | CASSVLTGGGQYF
TRBJ2-6 | . | . | TRBV5-1 | TGCGCCAGCAGCCAACGAACAGGGAACGCCAACGTCCTGACTTTC | CASSQRTGNANVLTF
TRBJ1-1 | once | TRBD1 | TRBV10-1 | TGCGCCAGCAGTGAGGAACAGACCAGGGGGGCTTTCTTT | CASSEEQTRGAFF
TRBJ2-7 | many | TRBD2 | TRBV29-1 | TGCAGCGCCCGGACTAGCGGGAGGGGTCTCGAGCAGTACTTC | CSARTSGRGLEQYF
TRBJ2-1 | few | . | TRBV5-1 | TGCGCCAGCAGCAACTCAGGACCTTTGGAGCAGTTCTTC | CASSNSGPLEQFF
TRBJ1-2 | few | TRBD1 | TRBV27 | TGTGCCAGCAGGCCACAGGGGGCGCGGGCTGGCTACACCTTC | CASRPQGARAGYTF
TRBJ2-5 | many | . | TRBV29-1 | TGCAGCGCTACCGGTTGGGTGCGAGAGACCCAGTACTTC | CSATGWVRETQYF
TRBJ1-1 | . | TRBD1 | TRBV7-2 | TGTGCCAGCAGCCTACGGCCCGGGACAGGGGGCACTGAAGCTTTCTTT | CASSLRPGTGGTEAFF
TRBJ1-2 | . | TRBD1 | TRBV12-3/TRBV12-4 | TGTGCCAGCAGTTTGAGACAGGGGTTTAGTGGCTACACCTTC | CASSLRQGFSGYTF
TRBJ2-3 | . | . | TRBV5-6 | TGTGCCAGCAGCTTGGGATCTCTGTCCCCAGATACGCAGTATTTT | CASSLGSLSPDTQYF
TRBJ2-7 | few | . | TRBV20-1 | TGCAGTGCTCAAGGGTTACGGGCCGAGCAGTACTTC | CSAQGLRAEQYF
TRBJ2-7 | few | . | TRBV14 | TGTGCCAGCAGCCAACTTCCCCGGCAGTCCTACGAGCAGTACTTC | CASSQLPRQSYEQYF
TRBJ2-3 | few | TRBD2 | TRBV4-3 | TGCGCCAGCAGCGAAGCAGGAACTAGCGGGAGTTTGACAGATACGCAGTATTTT | CASSEAGTSGSLTDTQYF
TRBJ2-5 | many | TRBD2 | TRBV6-5 | TGTGCCAGCAGTCCCGGGGTAGCGGGGCTAATAGAGACCCAGTACTTC | CASSPGVAGLIETQYF
TRBJ2-3 | few | TRBD2 | TRBV6-2/TRBV6-3 | TGTGCCAGCAGTTACTCGAGTGGGCCGGGAGGGTATTTT | CASSYSSGPGGYF
TRBJ2-7 | . | . | TRBV20-1 | TGCAGTGCTAGAGTCCTGGGCGAAACCTACGAGCAGTACTTC | CSARVLGETYEQYF
TRBJ1-1 | . | . | TRBV3-1 | TGTGCCAGCAGCCAAAGGACGGCGAACACTGAAGCTTTCTTT | CASSQRTANTEAFF
TRBJ2-1 | many | . | TRBV29-1 | TGCAGCGTTCTATGGGAGCAGTTCTTC | CSVLWEQFF
TRBJ2-3 | . | TRBD2 | TRBV5-1 | TGCGCCAGCAGCCCCTTGCAAGCGGGGAGAGCAGATACGCAGTATTTT | CASSPLQAGRADTQYF
TRBJ2-3 | . | . | TRBV7-2 | TGTGCCAGCAGCCGCCTCGGGCAGCCGACTAGCACAGATACGCAGTATTTT | CASSRLGQPTSTDTQYF
TRBJ2-1 | . | TRBD2 | TRBV5-1 | TGCGCCAGCAGCTTGGCCAGCGGGAGATCGGGCAATGAGCAGTTCTTC | CASSLASGRSGNEQFF
TRBJ2-7 | many | TRBD2 | TRBV5-1 | TGCGCCAGCAGCTTGGGGCTTGGGTTAACTAGCGGAGCCTACGAGCAGTACTTC | CASSLGLGLTSGAYEQYF
TRBJ1-2 | . | . | TRBV6-1 | TGTGCCAGCAGTGATGTGTTCTGGGGCTACACCTTC | CASSDVFWGYTF
TRBJ2-3 | . | . | TRBV7-9 | TGTGCCAGCAGCCATCAGGACAGAGCAAATACGCAGTATTTT | CASSHQDRANTQYF
TRBJ2-5 | few | . | TRBV18 | TGTGCCAGCTCACCCTTGGTGGGAGGCACCCAAGAGACCCAGTACTTC | CASSPLVGGTQETQYF
TRBJ1-2 | once | TRBD1 | TRBV6-5 | TGTGCCAGCATCGGGACAGCGGGGAGTGGCTACACCTTC | CASIGTAGSGYTF
TRBJ1-5 | . | . | TRBV24-1 | TGTGCCACCAGCGCCCCTGATAGCAATCAGCCCCAGCATTTT | CATSAPDSNQPQHF
TRBJ2-2 | . | . | TRBV9 | TGTGCCAGCAGCGTATATTCTGGCGGGGAGCTGTTTTTT | CASSVYSGGELFF
TRBJ2-7 | many | . | TRBV20-1 | TGCAGTGCTAGAGATGGCAGACATACCTACGAGCAGTACTTC | CSARDGRHTYEQYF
TRBJ2-7 | few | . | TRBV20-1 | TGCAGTGCTAGCCCCGATACCTACGAGCAGTACTTC | CSASPDTYEQYF